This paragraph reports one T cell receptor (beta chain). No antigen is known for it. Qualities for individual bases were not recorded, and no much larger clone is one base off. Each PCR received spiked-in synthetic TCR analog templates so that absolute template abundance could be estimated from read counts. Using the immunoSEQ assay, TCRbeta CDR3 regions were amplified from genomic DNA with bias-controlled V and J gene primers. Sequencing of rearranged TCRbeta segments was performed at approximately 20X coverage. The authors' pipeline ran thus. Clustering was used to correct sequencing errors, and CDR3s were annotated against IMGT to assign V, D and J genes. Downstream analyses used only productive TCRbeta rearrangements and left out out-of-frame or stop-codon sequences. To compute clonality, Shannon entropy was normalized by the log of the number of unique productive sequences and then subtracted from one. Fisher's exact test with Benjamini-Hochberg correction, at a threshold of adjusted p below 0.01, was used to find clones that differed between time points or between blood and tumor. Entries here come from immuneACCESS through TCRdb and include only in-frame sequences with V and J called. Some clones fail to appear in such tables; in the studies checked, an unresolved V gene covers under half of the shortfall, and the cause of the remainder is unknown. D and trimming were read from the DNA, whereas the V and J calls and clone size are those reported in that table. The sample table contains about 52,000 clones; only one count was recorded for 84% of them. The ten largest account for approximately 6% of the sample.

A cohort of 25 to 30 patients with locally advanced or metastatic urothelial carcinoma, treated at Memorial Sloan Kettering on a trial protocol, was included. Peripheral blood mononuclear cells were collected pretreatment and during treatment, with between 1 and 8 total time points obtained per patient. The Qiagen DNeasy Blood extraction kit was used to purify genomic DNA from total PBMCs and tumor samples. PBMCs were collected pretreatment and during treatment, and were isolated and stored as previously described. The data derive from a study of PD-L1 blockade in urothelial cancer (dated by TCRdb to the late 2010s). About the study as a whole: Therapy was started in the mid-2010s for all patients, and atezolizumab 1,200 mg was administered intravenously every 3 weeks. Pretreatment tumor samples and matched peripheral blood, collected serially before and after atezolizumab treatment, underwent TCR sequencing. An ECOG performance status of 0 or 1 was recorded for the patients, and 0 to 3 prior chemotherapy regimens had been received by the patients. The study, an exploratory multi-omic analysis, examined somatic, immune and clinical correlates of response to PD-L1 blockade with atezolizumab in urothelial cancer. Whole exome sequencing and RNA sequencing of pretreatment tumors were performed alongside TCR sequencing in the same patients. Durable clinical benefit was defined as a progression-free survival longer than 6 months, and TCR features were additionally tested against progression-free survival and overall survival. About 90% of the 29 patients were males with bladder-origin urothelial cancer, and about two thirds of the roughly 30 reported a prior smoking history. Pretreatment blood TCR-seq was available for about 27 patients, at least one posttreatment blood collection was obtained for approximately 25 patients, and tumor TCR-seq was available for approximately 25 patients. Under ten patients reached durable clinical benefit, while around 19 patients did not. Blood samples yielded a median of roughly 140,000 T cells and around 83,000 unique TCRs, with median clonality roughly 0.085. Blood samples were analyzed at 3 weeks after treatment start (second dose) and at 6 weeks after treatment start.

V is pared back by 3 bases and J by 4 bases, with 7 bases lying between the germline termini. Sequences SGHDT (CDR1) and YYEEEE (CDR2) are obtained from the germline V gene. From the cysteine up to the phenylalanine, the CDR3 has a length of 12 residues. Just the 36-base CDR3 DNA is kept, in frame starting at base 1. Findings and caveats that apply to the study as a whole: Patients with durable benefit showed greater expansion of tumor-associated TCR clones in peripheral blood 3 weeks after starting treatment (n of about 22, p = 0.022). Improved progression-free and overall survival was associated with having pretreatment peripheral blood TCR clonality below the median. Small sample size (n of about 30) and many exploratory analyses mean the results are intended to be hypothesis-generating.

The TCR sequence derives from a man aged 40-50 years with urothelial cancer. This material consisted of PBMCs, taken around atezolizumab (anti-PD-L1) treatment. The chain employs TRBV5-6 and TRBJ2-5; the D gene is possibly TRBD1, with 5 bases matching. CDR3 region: CASSWGSETQYF. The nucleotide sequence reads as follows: TGTGCCAGCAGCTGGGGCTCAGAGACCCAGTACTTC.